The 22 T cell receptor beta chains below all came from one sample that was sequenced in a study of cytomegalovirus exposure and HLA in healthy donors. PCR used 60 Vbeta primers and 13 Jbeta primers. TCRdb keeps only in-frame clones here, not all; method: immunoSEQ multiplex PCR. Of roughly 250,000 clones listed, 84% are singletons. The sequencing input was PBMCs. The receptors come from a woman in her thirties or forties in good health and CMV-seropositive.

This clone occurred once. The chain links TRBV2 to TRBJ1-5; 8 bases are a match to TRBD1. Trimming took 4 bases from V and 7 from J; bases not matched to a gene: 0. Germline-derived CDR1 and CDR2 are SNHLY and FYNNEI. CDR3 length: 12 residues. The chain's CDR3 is CASSGQGQPQHF. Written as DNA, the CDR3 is TGTGCCAGCAGTGGACAGGGGCAGCCCCAGCATTTT.

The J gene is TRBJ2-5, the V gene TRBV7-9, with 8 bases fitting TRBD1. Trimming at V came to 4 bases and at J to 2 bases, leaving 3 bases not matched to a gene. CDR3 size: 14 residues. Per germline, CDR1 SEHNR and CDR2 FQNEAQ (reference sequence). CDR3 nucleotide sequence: TGTGCCAGCAGCTGGACAGGGAGACAAGAGACCCAGTACTTC. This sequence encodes CASSWTGRQETQYF.

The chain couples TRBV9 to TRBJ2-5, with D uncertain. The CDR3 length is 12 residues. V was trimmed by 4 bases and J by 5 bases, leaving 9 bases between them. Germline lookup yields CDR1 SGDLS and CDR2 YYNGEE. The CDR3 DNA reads TGTGCCAGCAGCACCGACGGGGAGACCCAGTACTTC. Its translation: CASSTDGETQYF.

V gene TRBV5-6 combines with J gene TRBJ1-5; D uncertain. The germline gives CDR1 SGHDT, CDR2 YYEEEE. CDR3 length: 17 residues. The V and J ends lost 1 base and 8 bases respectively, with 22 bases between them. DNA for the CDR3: TGTGCCAGCAGCTTGAACGGTAGGTCAGGCCTCGGGGAGCCCCAGCATTTT. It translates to CASSLNGRSGLGEPQHF.

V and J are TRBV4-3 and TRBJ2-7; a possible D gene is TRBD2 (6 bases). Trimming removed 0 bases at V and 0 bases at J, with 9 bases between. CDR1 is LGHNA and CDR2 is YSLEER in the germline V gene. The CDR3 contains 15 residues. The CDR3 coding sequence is TGCGCCAGCAGCCAAGATAGCGGTGACTCCTACGAGCAGTACTTC. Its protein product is CASSQDSGDSYEQYF.

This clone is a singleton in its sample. The CDR3 sequence is CASSYAAVGSSGANVLTF. The CDR3 nucleotides are TGTGCCAGCAGTTACGCGGCAGTTGGCTCTTCTGGGGCCAACGTCCTGACTTTC. V gene TRBV6-9 combines with J gene TRBJ2-6; no clear D gene. Germline CDR1 reads MNHGY; CDR2 reads SVAAGI. This CDR3 spans 18 amino acids. Trimming took off 3 bases at V and 1 base at J, with 16 bases between the two ends.

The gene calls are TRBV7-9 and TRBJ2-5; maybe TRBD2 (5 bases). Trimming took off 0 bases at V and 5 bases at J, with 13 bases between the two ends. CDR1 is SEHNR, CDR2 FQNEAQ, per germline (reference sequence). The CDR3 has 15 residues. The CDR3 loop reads CASSLARVARETQYF. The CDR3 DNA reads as TGTGCCAGCAGCTTAGCGAGGGTAGCTCGGGAGACCCAGTACTTC. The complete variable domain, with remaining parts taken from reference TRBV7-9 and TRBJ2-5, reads DTGVSQNPRHKITKRGQNVTFRCDPISEHNRLYWYRQTLGQGPEFLTYFQNEAQLEKSRLLSDRFSAERPKGSFSTLEIQRTEQGDSAMYLCASSLARVARETQYFGPGTRLLVL.

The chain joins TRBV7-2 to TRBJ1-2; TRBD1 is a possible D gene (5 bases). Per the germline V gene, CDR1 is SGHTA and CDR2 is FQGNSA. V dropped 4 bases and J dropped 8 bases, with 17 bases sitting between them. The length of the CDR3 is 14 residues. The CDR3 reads CASSSPGGYGGYTF. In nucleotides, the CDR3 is TGTGCCAGCAGCTCCCCGGGGGGGTATGGAGGCTACACCTTC.

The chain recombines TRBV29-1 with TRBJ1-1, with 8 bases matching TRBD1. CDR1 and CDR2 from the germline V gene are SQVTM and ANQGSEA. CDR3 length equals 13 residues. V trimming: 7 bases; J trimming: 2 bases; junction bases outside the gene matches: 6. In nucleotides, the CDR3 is TGCAGCGCTGCGGGACAGGCAAACACTGAAGCTTTCTTT. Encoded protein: CSAAGQANTEAFF.

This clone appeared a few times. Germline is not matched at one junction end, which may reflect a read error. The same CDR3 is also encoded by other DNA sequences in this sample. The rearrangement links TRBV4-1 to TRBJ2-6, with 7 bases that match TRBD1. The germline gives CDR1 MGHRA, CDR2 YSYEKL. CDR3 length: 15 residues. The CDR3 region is CASSQEGAGANGLTF. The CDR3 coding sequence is TGTGCCAGCAGCCAAGAGGGGGCTGGGGCCAACGGCCTGACTTTC.

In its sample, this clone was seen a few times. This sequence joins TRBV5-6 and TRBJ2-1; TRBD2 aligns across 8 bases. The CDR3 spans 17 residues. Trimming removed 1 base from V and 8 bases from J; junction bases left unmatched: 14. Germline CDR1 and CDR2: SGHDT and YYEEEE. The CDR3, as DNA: TGTGCCAGCAGCTTGTCCCCGCTTAGCGGGATTCGGCATGAGCAGTTCTTC. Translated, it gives CASSLSPLSGIRHEQFF.

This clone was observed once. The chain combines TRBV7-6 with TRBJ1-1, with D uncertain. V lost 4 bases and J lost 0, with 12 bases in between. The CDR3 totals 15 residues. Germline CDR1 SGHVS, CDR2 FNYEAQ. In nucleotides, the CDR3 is TGTGCCAGCAGCTCTTACAGCTTAATGAACACTGAAGCTTTCTTT. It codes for CASSSYSLMNTEAFF.

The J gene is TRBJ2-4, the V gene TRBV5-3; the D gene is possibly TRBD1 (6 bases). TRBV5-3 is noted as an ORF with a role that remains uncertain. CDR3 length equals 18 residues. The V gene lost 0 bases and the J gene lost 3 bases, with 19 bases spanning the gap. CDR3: CARSLEGSGDINKNIQYF. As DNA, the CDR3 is TGTGCCAGAAGCTTGGAGGGGTCAGGGGACATAAACAAAAACATTCAGTACTTC.

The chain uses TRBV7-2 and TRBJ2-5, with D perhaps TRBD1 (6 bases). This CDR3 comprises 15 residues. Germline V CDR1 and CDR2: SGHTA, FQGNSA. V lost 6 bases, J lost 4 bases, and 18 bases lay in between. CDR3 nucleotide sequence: TGTGCCAGCAGTACTATTGGGGGCGCGTCAGAGACCCAGTACTTC. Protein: CASSTIGGASETQYF.

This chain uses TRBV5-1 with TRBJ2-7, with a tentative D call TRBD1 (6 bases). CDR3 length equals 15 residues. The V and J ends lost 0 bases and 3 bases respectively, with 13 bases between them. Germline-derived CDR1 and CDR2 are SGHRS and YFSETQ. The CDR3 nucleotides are TGCGCCAGCAGCTTGGTTCGGGGACAAATCTACGAGCAGTACTTC. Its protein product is CASSLVRGQIYEQYF.

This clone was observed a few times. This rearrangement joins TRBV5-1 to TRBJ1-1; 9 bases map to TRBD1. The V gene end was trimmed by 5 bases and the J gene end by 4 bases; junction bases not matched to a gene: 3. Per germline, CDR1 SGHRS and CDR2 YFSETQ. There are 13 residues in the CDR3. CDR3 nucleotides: TGCGCCAGCAGATCACAGGGGGCCACTGAAGCTTTCTTT. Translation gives CASRSQGATEAFF.

The CDR3 sequence: CASSLDREYNEQFF. The CDR3 nucleotides are TGTGCCAGCAGCTTAGACAGAGAGTACAATGAGCAGTTCTTC. V gene TRBV5-4 combines with J gene TRBJ2-1; a possible D gene is TRBD1 (5 bases). The germline V gene has CDR1 SGHNT and CDR2 YYREEE (reference sequence). The V gene lost 2 bases and the J gene lost 4 bases, with 10 bases spanning the gap. The CDR3 totals 14 residues.

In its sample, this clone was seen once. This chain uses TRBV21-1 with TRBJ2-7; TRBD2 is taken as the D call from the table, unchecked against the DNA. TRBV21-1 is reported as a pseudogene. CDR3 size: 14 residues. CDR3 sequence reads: CASSKPREWYEQYF. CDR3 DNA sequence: TGTGCCAGCAGCAAACCCCGGGAGTGGTACGAGCAGTACTTC.

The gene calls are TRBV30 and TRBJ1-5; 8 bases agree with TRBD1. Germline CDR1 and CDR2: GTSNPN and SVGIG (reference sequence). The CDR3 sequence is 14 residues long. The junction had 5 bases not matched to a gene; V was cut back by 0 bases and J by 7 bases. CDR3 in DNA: TGTGCCTGGAGTGTTGGACAGGGAGGACAGCCCCAGCATTTT. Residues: CAWSVGQGGQPQHF.

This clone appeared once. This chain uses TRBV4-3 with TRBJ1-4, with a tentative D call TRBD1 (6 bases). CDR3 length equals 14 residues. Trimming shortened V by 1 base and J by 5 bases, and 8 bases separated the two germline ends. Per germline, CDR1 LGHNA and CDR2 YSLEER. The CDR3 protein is CASSQGGQNEKLFF. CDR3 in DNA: TGCGCCAGCAGCCAAGGCGGACAGAATGAAAAACTGTTTTTT.

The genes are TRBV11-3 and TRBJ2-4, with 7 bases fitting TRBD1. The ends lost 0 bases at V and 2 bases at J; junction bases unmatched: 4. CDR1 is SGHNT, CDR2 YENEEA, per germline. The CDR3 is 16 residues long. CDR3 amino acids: CASSLEGTEPKNIQYF. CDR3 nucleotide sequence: TGTGCCAGCAGCTTAGAAGGGACAGAGCCCAAAAACATTCAGTACTTC.

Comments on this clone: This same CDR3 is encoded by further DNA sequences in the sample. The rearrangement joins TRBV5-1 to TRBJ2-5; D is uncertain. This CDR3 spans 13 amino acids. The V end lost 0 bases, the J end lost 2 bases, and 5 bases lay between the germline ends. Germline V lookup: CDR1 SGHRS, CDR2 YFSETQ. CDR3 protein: CASSLELQETQYF. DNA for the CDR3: TGCGCCAGCAGCTTGGAGCTGCAAGAGACCCAGTACTTC.